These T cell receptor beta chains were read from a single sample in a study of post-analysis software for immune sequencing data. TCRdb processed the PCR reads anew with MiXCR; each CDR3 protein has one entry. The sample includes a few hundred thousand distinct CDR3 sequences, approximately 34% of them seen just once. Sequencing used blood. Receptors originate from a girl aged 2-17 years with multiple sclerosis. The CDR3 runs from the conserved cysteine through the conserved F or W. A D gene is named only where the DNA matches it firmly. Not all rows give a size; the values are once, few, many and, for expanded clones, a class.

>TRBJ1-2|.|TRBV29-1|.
CSVDQGNTGYGYTF
TGCAGCGTTGACCAGGGTAACACGGGCTATGGCTACACCTTC
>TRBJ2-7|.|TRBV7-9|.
CASSSLGIRSSSCEQYF
TGTGCCAGCAGCTCCCTCGGGATAAGGTCGAGCTCCTGCGAGCAGTACTTC
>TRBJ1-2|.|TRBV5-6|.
CASSLITGPTLNYGYTF
TGTGCCAGCAGCCTCATTACCGGGCCGACCCTTAACTATGGCTACACCTTC
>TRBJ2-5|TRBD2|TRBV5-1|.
CASSSGTSGGQETQYF
TGCGCCAGCAGCTCTGGGACTAGCGGGGGGCAAGAGACCCAGTACTTC
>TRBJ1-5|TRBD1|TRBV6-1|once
CASDPGQGARQPQHF
TGTGCCAGCGACCCGGGACAGGGGGCTCGGCAGCCCCAGCATTTT
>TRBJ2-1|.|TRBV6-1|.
CASSDMDGGYNEQFF
TGTGCCAGCAGTGATATGGACGGGGGTTACAATGAGCAGTTCTTC
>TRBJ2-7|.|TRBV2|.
CASSEGAYYEQYF
TGTGCCAGCAGTGAAGGGGCCTACTACGAGCAGTACTTC
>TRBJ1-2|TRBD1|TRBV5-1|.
CASTETGGGYTF
TGCGCCAGCACCGAGACAGGGGGAGGCTACACCTTC
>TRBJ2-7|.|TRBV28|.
CASSSSTGSGYEQYF
TGTGCCAGCAGTTCCTCTACAGGGTCGGGATACGAGCAGTACTTC
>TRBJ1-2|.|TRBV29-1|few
CSVMGRLGSGGYTF
TGCAGCGTCATGGGACGGCTCGGGTCGGGAGGCTACACCTTC
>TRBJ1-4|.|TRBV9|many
CASSVVTRPNEKLFF
TGTGCCAGCAGCGTAGTGACCAGGCCTAATGAAAAACTGTTTTTT
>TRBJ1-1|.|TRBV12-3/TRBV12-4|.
CASSLGTSRAGLAFF
TGTGCCAGCAGTTTAGGGACATCTCGGGCCGGTTTAGCTTTCTTT
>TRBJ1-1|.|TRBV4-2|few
CASSHRDSEAFF
TGTGCCAGCAGCCACCGGGACTCTGAAGCTTTCTTT
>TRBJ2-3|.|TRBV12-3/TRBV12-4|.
CASTHGRVTADTQYF
TGTGCCAGCACCCACGGCAGAGTGACAGCAGATACGCAGTATTTT
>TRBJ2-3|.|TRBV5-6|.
CASSAIGQGTDTQYF
TGTGCCAGCAGCGCAATTGGGCAGGGCACAGATACGCAGTATTTT
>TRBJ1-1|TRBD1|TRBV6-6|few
CASSPDRVFTEAFF
TGTGCCAGCAGCCCGGACAGGGTGTTTACTGAAGCTTTCTTT
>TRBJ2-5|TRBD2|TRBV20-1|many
CSASPGGGQETQYF
TGCAGTGCTAGCCCCGGGGGGGGGCAAGAGACCCAGTACTTC
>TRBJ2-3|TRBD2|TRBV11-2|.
CASSPLIGLAADTQYF
TGTGCCAGCAGCCCACTAATAGGTCTAGCGGCAGATACGCAGTATTTT
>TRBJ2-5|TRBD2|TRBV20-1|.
CSASELAGGRGTQYF
TGCAGTGCTAGCGAGCTAGCGGGGGGCCGAGGGACCCAGTACTTC
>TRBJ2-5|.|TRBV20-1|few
CSARDSRLGTQYF
TGCAGTGCTAGAGATAGTCGGCTCGGGACCCAGTACTTC
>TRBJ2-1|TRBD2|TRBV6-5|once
CASSPTGSGVRHEQLF
TGTGCCAGCAGTCCCACGGGTAGCGGGGTACGGCATGAGCAGTTATTC
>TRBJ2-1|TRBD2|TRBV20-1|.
CSAGPLAGTYNEQFF
TGCAGTGCAGGCCCCCTAGCGGGGACATACAATGAGCAGTTCTTC
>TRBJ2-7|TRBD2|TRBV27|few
CASSSASSGGAPEQYF
TGTGCCAGCAGTTCAGCCTCTAGCGGGGGGGCACCCGAGCAGTACTTC
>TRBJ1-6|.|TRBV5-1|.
CASSLSGQRYNSPLHF
TGCGCCAGCAGCTTGTCAGGCCAGCGCTATAATTCACCCCTCCACTTT
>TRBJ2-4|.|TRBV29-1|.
CSVEVGKGEQYF
TGCAGCGTTGAAGTTGGAAAGGGAGAGCAGTACTTC
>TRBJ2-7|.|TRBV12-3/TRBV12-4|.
CASSPWGFGEQYF
TGTGCCAGCAGTCCATGGGGCTTCGGGGAGCAGTACTTC
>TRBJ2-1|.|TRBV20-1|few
CSASGPNNEQFF
TGCAGTGCTAGCGGCCCCAACAATGAGCAGTTCTTC
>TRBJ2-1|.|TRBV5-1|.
CASSPSGHEQFF
TGCGCCAGCAGCCCCTCGGGCCATGAGCAGTTCTTC
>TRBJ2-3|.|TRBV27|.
CASSLFSVSRASTDTQYF
TGTGCCAGCAGTTTGTTCAGCGTCAGTCGAGCGAGCACAGATACGCAGTATTTT
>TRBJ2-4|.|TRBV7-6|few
CASSPGRGKNIQYF
TGTGCCAGCAGCCCCGGACGTGGCAAAAACATTCAGTACTTC
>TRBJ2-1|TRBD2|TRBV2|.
CASSDKRGGPGSSYNEQFF
TGTGCCAGCAGTGATAAGCGGGGGGGCCCGGGTAGTTCCTACAATGAGCAGTTCTTC
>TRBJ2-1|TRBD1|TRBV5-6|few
CASSPRDRGRGGPGEQFF
TGTGCCAGCAGCCCCCGGGACAGGGGGCGCGGGGGTCCAGGTGAGCAGTTCTTC
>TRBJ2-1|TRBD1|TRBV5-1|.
CASMLVSGGNEQFF
TGCGCCAGCATGTTGGTTTCAGGGGGCAATGAGCAGTTCTTC
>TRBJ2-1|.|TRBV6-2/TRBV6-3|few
CASSYPPGRGHNEQFF
TGTGCCAGCAGTTACCCCCCCGGGCGGGGCCACAATGAGCAGTTCTTC
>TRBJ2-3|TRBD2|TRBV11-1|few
CASSSSMLAGGLDTQYF
TGTGCCAGCAGCTCTAGCATGCTCGCGGGGGGGCTGGATACGCAGTATTTT
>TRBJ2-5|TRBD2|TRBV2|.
CASRQAGGAETQYF
TGTGCCAGCAGGCAAGCGGGGGGTGCAGAGACCCAGTACTTC
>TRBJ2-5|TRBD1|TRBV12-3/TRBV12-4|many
CASSSGTGGRETQYF
TGTGCCAGCAGTTCCGGGACAGGGGGACGGGAGACCCAGTACTTC
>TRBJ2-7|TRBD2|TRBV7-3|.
CASSLLLAGEVEQYF
TGTGCCAGCAGCTTACTCCTAGCGGGGGAGGTGGAGCAGTACTTC
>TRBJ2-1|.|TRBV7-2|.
CASSLGGTGNNEQFF
TGTGCCAGCAGCTTAGGGGGTACAGGAAACAATGAGCAGTTCTTC
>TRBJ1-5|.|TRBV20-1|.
CSASVGARDGGNQPQHF
TGCAGTGCTAGTGTGGGGGCGAGGGATGGGGGTAATCAGCCCCAGCATTTT
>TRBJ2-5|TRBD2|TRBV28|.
CASSPSGPTWYEQYF
TGTGCCAGCAGCCCTAGCGGCCCAACTTGGTATGAGCAGTACTTC
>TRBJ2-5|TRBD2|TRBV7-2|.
CASSLGEAAGEQETQYF
TGTGCCAGCAGCTTAGGGGAGGCTGCGGGGGAGCAAGAGACCCAGTACTTC
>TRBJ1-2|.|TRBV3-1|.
CASSQAENYGYTF
TGTGCCAGCAGCCAAGCAGAAAACTATGGCTACACCTTC
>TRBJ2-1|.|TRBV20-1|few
CSARGDGGNEQFF
TGCAGTGCTAGAGGCGACGGGGGCAATGAGCAGTTCTTC
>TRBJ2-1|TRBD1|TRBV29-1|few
CSVDRTGGPMNEQFF
TGCAGCGTTGACCGAACAGGGGGTCCTATGAATGAGCAGTTCTTC
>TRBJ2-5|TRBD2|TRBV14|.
CASSQAPGGPGETQYF
TGTGCCAGCAGCCAAGCACCGGGGGGGCCGGGAGAGACCCAGTACTTC
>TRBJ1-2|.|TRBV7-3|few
CASSPGSGGYTF
TGTGCCAGCAGCCCCGGATCGGGGGGCTACACCTTC
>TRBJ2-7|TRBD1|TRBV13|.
CASSSSGQGAYEQYF
TGTGCCAGCAGCTCCAGCGGACAGGGGGCCTACGAGCAGTACTTC
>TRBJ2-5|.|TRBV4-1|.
CASSQGIMETQYF
TGCGCCAGCAGCCAAGGTATTATGGAGACCCAGTACTTC
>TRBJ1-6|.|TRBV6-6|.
CASSYTAVYNSPLHF
TGTGCCAGCAGTTACACAGCAGTCTATAATTCACCCCTCCACTTT
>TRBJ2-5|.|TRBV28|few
CASTSLGGRQETQYF
TGTGCCAGCACCAGTTTAGGGGGACGCCAAGAGACCCAGTACTTC
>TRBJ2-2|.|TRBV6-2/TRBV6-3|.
CASSNRAGELFF
TGTGCCAGCAGCAACAGGGCCGGGGAGCTGTTTTTT
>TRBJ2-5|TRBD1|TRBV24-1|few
CATSDSTGGIETQYF
TGTGCCACCAGTGATTCGACAGGGGGCATAGAGACCCAGTACTTC
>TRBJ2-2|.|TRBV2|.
CASSAGVIRNTGELFF
TGTGCCAGCAGTGCCGGGGTAATAAGGAACACCGGGGAGCTGTTTTTT
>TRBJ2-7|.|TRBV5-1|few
CASNKDGNYNEQYF
TGCGCCAGCAACAAGGACGGAAACTACAACGAGCAGTACTTC
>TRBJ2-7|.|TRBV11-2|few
CASSLSRYSLTYEQYF
TGTGCCAGCAGCTTATCGCGGTACAGTCTCACCTACGAGCAGTACTTC
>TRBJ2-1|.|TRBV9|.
CASSVVGGGGRYEQFF
TGTGCCAGCAGCGTAGTAGGGGGCGGGGGTAGATATGAGCAGTTCTTC